The 24 T cell receptor beta chains reported below all come from one sample, sequenced in a study of OX40 agonist ivuxolimab in advanced cancers. Only in-frame clones appear in the TCRdb table, and some are missing; sequencing was by immunoSEQ multiplex PCR. Found here are 80,000 or so clones, approximately 84% of them singletons; the top ten hold about 25%. The sample here was CD4+ or CD8+ T cells sorted from blood, taken in a trial of the OX40 agonist ivuxolimab. The receptors derive from an adult with an advanced solid tumor such as melanoma, head and neck, liver or kidney cancer.

The chain recombines TRBV5-1 with TRBJ2-7; 9 nucleotides match TRBD1. This CDR3 comprises 14 residues. Germline CDR1 SGHRS, CDR2 YFSETQ. J gave up 7 bases and V 4 bases, and 9 bases lay outside the gene matches. This CDR3 reads CASSPDRGMSEQYF. The CDR3 region has the DNA TGCGCCAGCAGCCCGGACAGGGGAATGAGTGAGCAGTACTTC.

The V and J genes are TRBV6-1 and TRBJ1-2, with D perhaps matching TRBD1 (6 bases). The ends were cut back, 3 bases at V and 0 bases at J, with 14 bases in the middle. The CDR3 loop spans 16 amino acids. From germline, CDR1 is MNHNS and CDR2 SASEGT. CDR3 sequence (DNA): TGTGCCAGCAGTGACCTTCAGGGGCCGTCTAACTATGGCTACACCTTC. Translated, it gives CASSDLQGPSNYGYTF.

This chain uses TRBV6-1 with TRBJ2-5, with 10 positions matching TRBD2. The length of the CDR3 is 13 residues. The germline V gene has CDR1 MNHNS and CDR2 SASEGT. Trimming removed 10 bases from V and 2 bases from J; junction bases left unmatched: 4. The CDR3 nucleotides read TGTGCCACCCGACTAGCGGGTCAAGAGACCCAGTACTTC. Translating it yields CATRLAGQETQYF.

The CDR3 nucleotides read TGTGCCATGACCCCGGGGACACTAAACACCGGGGAGCTGTTTTTT. Amino acid sequence: CAMTPGTLNTGELFF. The chain uses TRBV5-4 and TRBJ2-2, with a possible D match to TRBD1 (6 bases). CDR1 and CDR2 from the germline V gene are SGHNT and YYREEE (reference sequence). Trimming cost V 9 bases and J 2 bases, with 17 bases left between them. There are 15 residues in the CDR3.

The chain links TRBV10-3 to TRBJ2-5; D not certain. The germline CDR1 and CDR2 sequences are ENHRY and SYGVKD. This CDR3 is built from 10 residues. The CDR3 DNA reads as TGTGCACTCACCGAAGAGACCCAGTACTTC. Translated, it gives CALTEETQYF.

This sequence joins TRBV6-5 and TRBJ1-5; D unclear. The CDR3 sequence is 13 residues long. The germline V and J ends were trimmed by 5 bases and 4 bases, with 9 bases remaining between them. Germline V gene sequence: CDR1 MNHEY, CDR2 SVGAGI. Here the CDR3 DNA reads TGTGCCAGCAGTCCGGACTGGAATCAGCCCCAGCATTTT. It encodes CASSPDWNQPQHF.

The chain is built from TRBV4-3 and TRBJ2-6, with D perhaps TRBD2 (5 bases). This CDR3 contains 17 residues. CDR1 and CDR2 from the germline V gene are LGHNA and YSLEER. Trimming shortened V by 0 bases and J by 0 bases, and 9 bases separated the two germline ends. The CDR3 sequence: CASSQERAGSGANVLTF. The CDR3 DNA reads TGCGCCAGCAGCCAAGAGAGGGCCGGCTCTGGGGCCAACGTCCTGACTTTC.

The rearrangement uses TRBV4-1 and TRBJ1-5; weak D call: TRBD1 (6 bases). Per the germline V gene, CDR1 is MGHRA and CDR2 is YSYEKL. The V and J ends lost 1 base and 5 bases respectively, with 18 bases between them. The CDR3 has 17 residues. The CDR3 reads CASSQGFGRGRYQPQHF. DNA for the CDR3: TGCGCCAGCAGCCAAGGCTTCGGCAGGGGACGATATCAGCCCCAGCATTTT.

The chain carries TRBV28 and TRBJ1-2; no clear D. The CDR3 has 15 residues. Trimming shortened V by 3 bases and J by 8 bases, and 19 bases separated the two germline ends. Germline lookup yields CDR1 MDHEN and CDR2 SYDVKM. The CDR3 protein is CASSFFKARGWGYTF. CDR3 DNA: TGTGCCAGCAGTTTTTTCAAGGCCCGAGGTTGGGGCTACACCTTC.

The chain joins TRBV29-1 to TRBJ1-1; 8 bases align to TRBD1. The CDR3 is 13 residues long. J gave up 4 bases and V 6 bases, and 7 bases lay outside the gene matches. In germline, CDR1 is SQVTM, CDR2 ANQGSEA. CDR3 nucleotide sequence: TGCAGCGTGGGTCGACAGGGGCCCACTGAAGCTTTCTTT. Protein: CSVGRQGPTEAFF.

The chain couples TRBV30 to TRBJ2-1; 8 nucleotides line up with TRBD1. The CDR3 runs 17 residues. Per germline, CDR1 GTSNPN and CDR2 SVGIG (reference sequence). The J segment lost 4 bases and the V segment lost 5 bases, leaving 16 bases of the junction unmatched. The CDR3 DNA reads as TGTGCCTGGCCCTCCCCGTGGACAGGGAAGCCTTACAATGAGCAGTTCTTC. Translating it yields CAWPSPWTGKPYNEQFF.

V is TRBV7-2 and J is TRBJ1-5; D uncertain. CDR1 is SGHTA, CDR2 FQGNSA, per germline. Deletions cut 0 bases from V and 7 bases from J, with 10 bases between. The CDR3 runs 14 residues. CDR3 bases: TGTGCCAGCAGCTTAGCCCCCGTGGGGCAGCCCCAGCATTTT. This sequence encodes CASSLAPVGQPQHF.

The chain has TRBV7-6 and TRBJ2-2, with 10 bases identical to TRBD1. The CDR3 length is 15 residues. J was trimmed by 6 bases and V by 4 bases; bases with no gene match: 5. The V gene's germline CDR1 is SGHVS and CDR2 FNYEAQ. The CDR3 spells CASSYRTGGSGELFF. For the CDR3, the DNA is TGTGCCAGCAGCTACCGGACAGGGGGTTCCGGGGAGCTGTTTTTT.

The gene calls are TRBV2 and TRBJ2-5; 8 bases align to TRBD1. Trimming removed 10 bases from V and 3 bases from J; junction bases left unmatched: 4. Germline V gene sequence: CDR1 SNHLY, CDR2 FYNNEI. This CDR3 spans 12 amino acids. Here the CDR3 reads CATRQGKETQYF. The CDR3 bases are TGTGCCACCCGACAGGGGAAAGAGACCCAGTACTTC.

The rearrangement links TRBV6-1 to TRBJ1-6; D is perhaps TRBD1 (6 bases). The germline V gene has CDR1 MNHNS and CDR2 SASEGT. The CDR3 has 13 residues. Trimming removed 8 bases from V and 7 bases from J, with 12 bases in between. The CDR3 DNA is TGTGCCAGCTCCGCACAGGGAAATTCACCCCTCCACTTT. Translation gives CASSAQGNSPLHF.

The rearrangement joins TRBV4-3 to TRBJ1-4; 8 nucleotides agree with TRBD1. Germline CDR1 is LGHNA and CDR2 is YSLEER. V trimming: 2 bases; J trimming: 8 bases; junction bases outside the gene matches: 7. The length of the CDR3 is 15 residues. The CDR3 here is CASSQSDRVREKLFF. The CDR3 DNA reads as TGCGCCAGCAGCCAATCGGACAGGGTGAGAGAAAAACTGTTTTTT.

This clone was recorded only once. The CDR3 DNA reads TGTGCCAGCAGCGGGGGCTTGAACAGCCAGGATAATTCACCCCTCCACTTT. Protein: CASSGGLNSQDNSPLHF. The chain has TRBV9 and TRBJ1-6; D is possibly TRBD1 (5 bases). Per the germline V gene, CDR1 is SGDLS and CDR2 is YYNGEE. The CDR3 is 17 residues long. V was cut by 3 bases and J by 5 bases, with 18 bases left in between.

The chain links TRBV15 to TRBJ2-2; D is uncertain. The CDR3 totals 16 residues. The V end lost 2 bases, the J end lost 6 bases, and 16 bases lay between the germline ends. Germline V gives CDR1 LNHNV, CDR2 YYDKDF (reference sequence). CDR3 DNA sequence: TGTGCCACCAGCAGATCGATTGGGCCGGCTTCCGGGGAGCTGTTTTTT. It specifies CATSRSIGPASGELFF.

The chain employs TRBV30 and TRBJ2-2; D unresolved. The CDR3 is made up of 14 amino acids. Per the germline V gene, CDR1 is GTSNPN and CDR2 is SVGIG (reference sequence). Trimming stripped 0 bases from V and 1 base from J, with 6 bases between. The CDR3 nucleotides are TGTGCCTGGAGTGTACTGCTGAACACCGGGGAGCTGTTTTTT. Translated: CAWSVLLNTGELFF.

The J gene is TRBJ2-3, the V gene TRBV9; 10 nucleotides match TRBD2. The CDR3 is 17 amino acids. Trimming took 4 bases from V and 0 from J; bases not matched to a gene: 8. Per the germline V gene, CDR1 is SGDLS and CDR2 is YYNGEE. The DNA for the CDR3 is TGTGCCAGCAGCCTGAGCGGGGGGGCCCCAAGCACAGATACGCAGTATTTT. Amino acid sequence: CASSLSGGAPSTDTQYF. The entire variable domain, with the rest obtained from reference TRBV9 and TRBJ2-3, is as follows: DSGVTQTPKHLITATGQRVTLRCSPRSGDLSVYWYQQSLDQGLQFLIQYYNGEERAKGNILERFSAQQFPDLHSELNLSSLELGDSALYFCASSLSGGAPSTDTQYFGPGTRLTVL.

CDR3 protein: CASSQELSGRAVFYEQYF. CDR3 bases: TGCGCCAGCAGCCAAGAATTAAGCGGGAGGGCGGTTTTCTACGAGCAGTACTTC. V and J are TRBV4-1 and TRBJ2-7; the match to TRBD2 covers 10 bases. The CDR3 covers 18 residues. Losses at the gene ends were 0 bases for V and 3 bases for J; bases not matched to a gene: 11. Germline V gene lookup returns CDR1 MGHRA and CDR2 YSYEKL.

The genes are TRBV7-7 and TRBJ2-5; 13 nucleotides line up with TRBD2. Germline-derived CDR1 and CDR2 are SSHAT and FNYEAQ (reference sequence). This CDR3 region has 20 residues. The V segment lost 0 bases and the J segment 5 bases; nucleotides outside the gene matches: 15. In DNA, the CDR3 is TGTGCCAGCAGCTTAGCCTCCGGGACTAGCGGGATTATGAACCGGGAGACCCAGTACTTC. The encoded protein is CASSLASGTSGIMNRETQYF.

The rearrangement joins TRBV15 to TRBJ2-1, with D perhaps TRBD2 (6 bases). The V end lost 5 bases, the J end lost 6 bases, and 14 bases lay between the germline ends. The CDR3 is 14 residues long. Germline lookup yields CDR1 LNHNV and CDR2 YYDKDF (reference sequence). CDR3 in DNA: TGTGCCACCAGCTTTGGGCTAGCGAGCAATGAGCAGTTCTTC. It is translated as CATSFGLASNEQFF.

The chain recombines TRBV7-9 with TRBJ2-6, with 10 bases matching TRBD2. This CDR3 has 17 residues. J lost 1 base, V lost 4 bases, and 4 bases had no gene match. In germline, CDR1 is SEHNR, CDR2 FQNEAQ (reference sequence). CDR3 nucleotides: TGTGCCAGCAGCTCCCTAGCGGGAGCGTCTGGGGCCAACGTCCTGACTTTC. Residues: CASSSLAGASGANVLTF.